Included here is one T cell receptor (beta chain) sequence, with context. Antigen specificity is unknown. These data are taken from a study of graft-versus-host responses after intestinal transplantation. Looking at the study overall: Those transplanted obtained multivisceral, liver-intestinal, or isolated intestinal grafts. After anti-thymocyte globulin induction, recipients took tacrolimus and steroids for three to four years. Whole-study results and caveats: Peak GvH clone levels in circulation were associated with early post-transplant HvG declines.

Here immunoSEQ multiplex PCR was the method, and the copy in TCRdb shows in-frame clones only, minus some. This sample has fewer than 85,000 clones, with around 95% found just once. V was pared by 0 bases and J by 6 bases, with 6 bases between. Germline values: CDR1 MGHRA, CDR2 YSYEKL. The length of the CDR3 is 12 residues. This sample comprised unstimulated CD8+ T cells sorted from spleen or lymph node cells, obtained before intestinal transplant. The receptor comes from a human donor who received an intestinal transplant. V is TRBV4-1 and J is TRBJ2-7, with unresolved D. CDR3 nucleotides: TGCGCCAGCAGCCAAGATCTGGCCGAGCAGTACTTC. This codes for CASSQDLAEQYF.